This T cell receptor (beta chain) was retrieved from a study of cytomegalovirus exposure and HLA in healthy donors. Trimming took 6 bases from V and 8 from J; bases not matched to a gene: 6. Germline V gene lookup returns CDR1 MNHEY and CDR2 SVGAGI. This CDR3 comprises 14 residues. With respect to this clone: Its specificity is not known.

Whole-study findings and limits: Available immune exposure information covered CMV serostatus only.

The PCR made use of 60 Vbeta and 13 Jbeta primers. The method was immunoSEQ multiplex PCR; TCRdb's version includes in-frame clones alone and lacks a portion of them. The repertoire holds around 100,000 clones, with approximately 7.1% as singletons. This chain links TRBV6-5 with TRBJ1-6; TRBD1 agrees at 8 bases. Sequenced: PBMCs. This clonotype was obtained from a man aged 50 or older in good health and CMV-seronegative. CDR3 bases: TGTGCCAGCAGCCGAGGGACAGGTTATTCACCCCTCCACTTT. The encoded protein is CASSRGTGYSPLHF.